The rows below give T cell receptor beta chains drawn from one sample of a study of T cells in Graves' hyperthyroidism and ophthalmopathy. TCRdb itself ran the multiplex PCR reads through MiXCR, one entry per CDR3 protein. The sample holds around 600,000 distinct CDR3 sequences; roughly 45% are singletons and the top ten take less than 8.5%. Input material: peripheral blood or thyroid tissue (not recorded which). These receptors all come from an adult man with Graves' disease, either hyperthyroidism or ophthalmopathy (not recorded which). Both conserved end residues are part of each CDR3. A D gene is named only where the DNA matches it firmly. Size is stated for part of the rows, as once, few or many counts, or as a class when the clone is expanded.

v_gene	len	abundance	j_gene	d_gene	CDR3nt	CDR3aa
TRBV2	17	many	TRBJ1-5	TRBD1	TGTGCCAGCAGTGAAGGGGACAGCCTCTATAGCAATCAGCCCCAGCATTTT	CASSEGDSLYSNQPQHF
TRBV6-5	15	.	TRBJ1-1	TRBD1	TGTGCCAGCAGTCGCCACCTCACAGGGGGCACTGAAGCTTTCTTT	CASSRHLTGGTEAFF
TRBV7-9	14	few	TRBJ1-1	.	TGTGCCAGCAGCCTAGAGATGACGGACACTGAAGCTTTCTTT	CASSLEMTDTEAFF
TRBV24-1	14	many	TRBJ1-1	TRBD1	TGTGCCACCAGTGATCCCTACAGGGGGGCTGAAGCTTTCTTT	CATSDPYRGAEAFF
TRBV15	16	many	TRBJ1-1	.	TGTGCCACCGGATTATTTGTGTCGGGGGCGCCCACTGAAGCTTTCTTT	CATGLFVSGAPTEAFF
TRBV9	12	.	TRBJ1-1	.	TGTGCCAGCAGCGACTGGGTCTCCGAAGCTTTCTTT	CASSDWVSEAFF
TRBV7-9	11	.	TRBJ2-7	.	TGTGCCAGCGCTGGAATCTACGAGCAGTACTTC	CASAGIYEQYF
TRBV7-8	14	few	TRBJ2-5	TRBD1	TGTGCCAGCAGCCCCACAGGGGGGTGGGAGACCCAGTACTTC	CASSPTGGWETQYF
TRBV29-1	12	few	TRBJ1-2	.	TGCAGCGTCGGGGACGGCCGCTATGGCTACACCTTC	CSVGDGRYGYTF
TRBV7-3	13	.	TRBJ1-1	.	TGTGCCAGCAGCCAAGGTCAACAGGATGAAGCTTTCTTT	CASSQGQQDEAFF